The source of this T cell receptor beta chain is a study of CD8+ T cells in alopecia areata. cDNA prepared by RNA extraction and subsequent reverse transcription served as the template for sequencing. Generated by immunoSEQ multiplex PCR, the TCRdb table keeps only in-frame clones and is missing some. There are about 90,000 clones in the sample; 44% occur only once, and less than 20% lies in the top ten. Study observations and caveats: The treated group had a single nonresponder, limiting CD8+ expansion-response conclusions. Besides other cells, scalp samples also yield sequences of resident alphabeta T cells from normal skin. For patients receiving tofacitinib, scalp clonality and expanded CD8+ clones among the top 100 significantly decreased.

This CDR3 contains 13 residues. V lost 4 bases and J lost 4, with 11 bases in between. Germline lookup yields CDR1 SEHNR and CDR2 FQNEAQ (reference sequence). This clone has a handful of counts. Antigen specificity is unknown. Treatment in this sample: oral pan-JAK inhibitor, 5-10 mg twice daily. Alopecia areata patients gave lesional scalp punch biopsies and peripheral blood samples. The gene calls are TRBV7-9 and TRBJ2-7; D is perhaps TRBD1 (6 bases). This receptor was taken from a human donor with alopecia areata. Source: CD8+ T cells sorted from blood, taken at week 24, from a patient treated with tofacitinib. The CDR3 protein is CASSSTQGYEQYF. CDR3 bases: TGTGCCAGCAGCTCGACTCAGGGGTACGAGCAGTACTTC.